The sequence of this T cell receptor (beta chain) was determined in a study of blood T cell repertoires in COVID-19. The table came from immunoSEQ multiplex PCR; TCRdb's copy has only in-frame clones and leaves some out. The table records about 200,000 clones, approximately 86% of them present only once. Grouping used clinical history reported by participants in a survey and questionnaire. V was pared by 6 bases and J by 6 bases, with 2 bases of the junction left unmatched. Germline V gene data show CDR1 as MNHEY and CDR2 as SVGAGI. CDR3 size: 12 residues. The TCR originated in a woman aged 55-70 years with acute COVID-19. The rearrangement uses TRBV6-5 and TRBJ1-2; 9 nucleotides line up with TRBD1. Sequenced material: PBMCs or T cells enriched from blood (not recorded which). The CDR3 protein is CASRGDRDGYTF. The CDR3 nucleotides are TGTGCCAGCAGGGGGGACAGGGATGGCTACACCTTC.